The present TCR beta chain was sequenced within a study of a mutant IDH1 vaccine in newly diagnosed glioma. Study-wide context: Vaccine administration was initiated 4-6 weeks following radiotherapy alone, or with temozolomide cycles.

Libraries were prepared by immunoSEQ multiplex PCR; TCRdb keeps only in-frame clonotypes and omits some of them. Found here are around 50,000 clones, roughly 78% of them singletons; the top ten hold about 5.2%. To note about this clone: Its antigen is unidentified.

The CDR3 totals 17 residues. The V and J ends lost 4 bases and 8 bases respectively, with 25 bases between them. Germline lookup yields CDR1 SGDLS and CDR2 YYNGEE. General study results and limits: Vaccination induced immune responses in around 94% of patients.

The time point: week 5, during vaccination. Vaccine doses each comprised 300 ug of mutant IDH1 20-mer peptide, with topical imiquimod. The sequences come from PBMCs, collected from a glioma patient whose treatment included an IDH1 peptide vaccine. This chain joins TRBV9 and TRBJ2-1; D gene unclear. The TCR sequence derives from a middle-aged man with glioma. The CDR3 DNA is TGTGCCAGCAGCACCACCCCCAGGCTCCGAGAGAGCGATGAGCAGTTCTTC. The encoded protein is CASSTTPRLRESDEQFF.